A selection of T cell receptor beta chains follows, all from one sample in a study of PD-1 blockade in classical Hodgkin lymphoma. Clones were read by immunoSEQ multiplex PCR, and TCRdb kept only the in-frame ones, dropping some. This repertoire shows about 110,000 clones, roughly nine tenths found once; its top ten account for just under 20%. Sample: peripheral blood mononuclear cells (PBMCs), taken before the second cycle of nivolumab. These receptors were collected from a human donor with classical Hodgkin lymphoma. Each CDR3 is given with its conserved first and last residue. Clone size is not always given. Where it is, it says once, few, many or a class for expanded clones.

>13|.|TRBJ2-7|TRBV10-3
CAISELGTYEQYF
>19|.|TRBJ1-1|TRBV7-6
CASSLTPLNRGRLDTEAFF
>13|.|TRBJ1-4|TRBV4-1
CASSQGGNEKLFF
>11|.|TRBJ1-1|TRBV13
CASSSLPEAFF
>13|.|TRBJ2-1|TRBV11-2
CASSLFSWNEQFF
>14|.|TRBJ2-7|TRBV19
CASSRRERSYEQYF
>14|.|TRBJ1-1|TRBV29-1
CSVEDVMRNTEAFF
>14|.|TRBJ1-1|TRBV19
CASSPGTLNTEAFF
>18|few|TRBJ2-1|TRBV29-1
CSVTGGLAGEGSYNEQFF
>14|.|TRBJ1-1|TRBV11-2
CASSLEIWDREAFF
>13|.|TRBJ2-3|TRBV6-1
CASSWTRTDTQYF
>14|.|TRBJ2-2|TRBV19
CASSWGADTGELFF
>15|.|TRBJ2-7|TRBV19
CASSIVGTSDYEQYF
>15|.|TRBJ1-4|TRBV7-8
CASSRRHATNEKLFF
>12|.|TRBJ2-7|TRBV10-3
CAISDAGYEQYF
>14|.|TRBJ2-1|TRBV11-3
CASSGDGPYNEQFF
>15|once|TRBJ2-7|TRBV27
CASSLSGGSGPEQYF
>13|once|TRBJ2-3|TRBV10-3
CAISEGGSPAQYF
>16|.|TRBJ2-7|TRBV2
CASSARTSGFSYEQYF
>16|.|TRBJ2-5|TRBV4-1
CASSQDRASFMETQYF
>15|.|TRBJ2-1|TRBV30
CAWSVTGSFVGEQFF
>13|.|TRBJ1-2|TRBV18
CASSAPANYGYTF
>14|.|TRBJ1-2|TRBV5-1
CASSWTGVGYGYTF
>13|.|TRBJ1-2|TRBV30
CAWSARGKYGYTF
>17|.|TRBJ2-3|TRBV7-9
CASSLSADRGHADTQYF
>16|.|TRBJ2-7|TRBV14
CASSRWTGTETYEQYF
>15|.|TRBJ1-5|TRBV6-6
CASSYTTDSNQPQHF
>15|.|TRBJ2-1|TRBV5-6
CASSRGSGAYNEQFF
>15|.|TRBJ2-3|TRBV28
CASSLSPGLGDTQYF
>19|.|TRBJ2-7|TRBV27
CASSHSGGLAGGIPYEQYF
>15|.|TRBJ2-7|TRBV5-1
CASSVGTSGSYEQYF
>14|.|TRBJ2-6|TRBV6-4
CASRGDQGANVLTF
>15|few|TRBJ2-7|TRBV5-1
CASSLVLGLVNEQYF
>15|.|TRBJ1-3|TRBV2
CASSDVLGLGNTIYF
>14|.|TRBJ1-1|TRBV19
CASSGYRRNTEAFF
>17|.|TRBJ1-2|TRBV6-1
CASSVKGQGLLNYGYTF
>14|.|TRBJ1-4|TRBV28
CASSGARYNEKLFF
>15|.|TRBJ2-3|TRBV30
CAWSLDRTSTDTQYF
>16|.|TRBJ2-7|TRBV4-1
CASSDISGRGSYEQYF
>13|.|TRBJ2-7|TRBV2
CASSVMSGYEQYF
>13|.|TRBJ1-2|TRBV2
CASSGQGAFGYTF
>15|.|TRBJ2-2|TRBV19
CASFSGEGRIGELFF
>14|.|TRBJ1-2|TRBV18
CASSPAGRMGGYTF
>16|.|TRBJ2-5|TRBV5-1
CASSLDLRALGETQYF
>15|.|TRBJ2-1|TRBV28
CASSSYRDSYNEQFF
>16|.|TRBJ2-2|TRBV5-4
CASSLFRREGTGELFF
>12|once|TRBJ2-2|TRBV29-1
CSVSTGTGELFF
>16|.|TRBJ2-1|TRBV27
CASTNSGSGTYNEQFF
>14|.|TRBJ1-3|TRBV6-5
CASSFGRAGNTIYF
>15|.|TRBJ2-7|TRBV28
CASSPRGGLGYEQYF